This T cell receptor beta chain was recovered during a study of response to subunit inactivated influenza vaccine. Germline V CDR1 and CDR2: DFQATT, SNEGSKA (reference sequence). Trimming removed 0 bases at V and 1 base at J, with 11 bases between. CDR3 length: 15 residues. This clonotype was counted a few times. TCRdb re-called the RT-PCR reads through MiXCR, storing one row per CDR3 protein. The data hold roughly 540,000 distinct CDR3 sequences, with roughly 23% observed a single time. These sequences were also reported in another study, on T cells expressing NK-cell markers. That investigation notes: The cDNA for TCR beta came from 5'RACE template switching with UMIs. One of the eight sequenced donors was seronegative, whereas the other seven were HCMV-seropositive.

The sequencing here drew on CD4+ T cells sorted from PBMCs, taken 11 to 12 days after vaccination. The chain employs TRBV20-1 and TRBJ2-3; D is perhaps TRBD2 (5 bases). This clonotype was obtained from a man in his fifties who received an inactivated influenza vaccine. CDR3 bases: TGCAGTGCTAGAGATAGCAGCGGTCGCACAGATACGCAGTATTTT. Amino acids: CSARDSSGRTDTQYF.